This T cell receptor beta chain was identified during a study of response to subunit inactivated influenza vaccine. TCRdb independently ran MiXCR on the RT-PCR reads; one entry per CDR3 protein. The sample lists hundreds of thousands of distinct CDR3 sequences, approximately 16% seen once, with approximately 3% in the top ten. This clonotype was seen many times. The sequencing here drew on CD4+ T cells sorted from PBMCs, taken less than 30 months after vaccination. The TCR was taken from a man between 50 and 69 years old who received an inactivated influenza vaccine.

The CDR3 nucleotides are TGTGCCAGCAACGGGGGCCTCAACTATGGCTACACCTTC. It translates to CASNGGLNYGYTF. The rearrangement uses TRBV12-3 or TRBV12-4 and TRBJ1-2, with D tentatively TRBD1 (6 bases). The ends were cut back, 7 bases at V and 2 bases at J, with 11 bases in the middle. CDR3 length equals 13 residues.